Listed below are T cell receptor beta chains from one sample, sequenced in a study of blood T cell repertoires in COVID-19. The data were produced by immunoSEQ multiplex PCR, yet TCRdb's version contains in-frame clones alone and is incomplete. The sample carries 85,000 to 95,000 clones, approximately 75% recorded once. The material sequenced was peripheral blood. All receptors come from a woman of 80 years or more with acute or convalescent COVID-19. The CDR3 runs from the conserved cysteine through the conserved F or W. The D gene is left open where the match is weak. Size is omitted from some rows. Given values are once, few, many or a class for expanded clones.

j_call,clone_size,v_call,cdr3_length,d_call,cdr3_aa,cdr3_nt
TRBJ2-5,-,TRBV7-3,14,-,CASSPTGLQETQYF,TGTGCCAGCAGCCCAACGGGGTTGCAAGAGACCCAGTACTTC
TRBJ1-1,-,TRBV5-1,18,TRBD1,CASSFRTGTFPTNTEAFF,TGCGCCAGCAGCTTTAGGACAGGAACATTCCCGACAAACACTGAAGCTTTCTTT
TRBJ1-2,-,TRBV15,14,TRBD1,CATSRGGTGQLYTF,TGTGCCACCAGCAGAGGCGGGACAGGCCAGCTGTACACCTTC
TRBJ2-3,-,TRBV11-3,14,-,CASSSRGNTDTQYF,TGTGCCAGCAGTAGCAGGGGTAATACAGATACGCAGTATTTT
TRBJ2-5,-,TRBV7-9,13,-,CASTPNEGETQYF,TGTGCCAGCACTCCTAATGAGGGAGAGACCCAGTACTTC
TRBJ1-5,-,TRBV27,16,-,CASSLLGGVQPQPQHF,TGTGCCAGCAGTTTATTAGGGGGAGTTCAACCTCAGCCCCAGCATTTT
TRBJ2-1,-,TRBV4-2,18,TRBD2,CASSQVSTGTSGYNEQFF,TGTGCCAGCAGCCAAGTTTCCACCGGTACTAGCGGCTACAATGAGCAGTTCTTC
TRBJ2-7,-,TRBV24-1,13,TRBD2,CATSVGGSYEQYF,TGTGCCACCAGTGTGGGGGGGAGCTACGAGCAGTACTTC
TRBJ2-3,-,TRBV10-2,14,TRBD2,CASTTSGASDTQYF,TGCGCCAGCACTACTAGCGGGGCTTCAGATACGCAGTATTTT
TRBJ2-2,-,TRBV4-3,16,TRBD2,CASSQSQRGITGELFF,TGCGCCAGCAGCCAGTCCCAGCGGGGCATCACCGGGGAGCTGTTTTTT
TRBJ2-1,once,TRBV3-1/TRBV3-2,17,TRBD2,CASSQDWSAGAHNEQFF,TGTGCCAGCAGCCAAGATTGGTCAGCGGGGGCGCACAATGAGCAGTTCTTC
TRBJ1-1,-,TRBV2,14,TRBD1,CASSRQGVNTEAFF,TGTGCCAGCAGCCGACAGGGGGTGAACACTGAAGCTTTCTTT
TRBJ1-1,few,TRBV10-3,12,-,CAISEVQFEAFF,TGTGCCATCAGTGAGGTCCAGTTTGAAGCTTTCTTT
TRBJ2-7,once,TRBV5-1,14,-,CASSLLTATYEQYF,TGCGCCAGCAGCTTGCTAACAGCTACCTACGAGCAGTACTTC
TRBJ1-4,-,TRBV2,15,-,CASSDPAGTNEKLFF,TGTGCCAGCAGTGATCCGGCAGGGACTAATGAAAAACTGTTTTTT
TRBJ2-4,-,TRBV11-1,15,TRBD2,CASSFASGSSYIQYF,TGTGCCAGCAGCTTCGCTAGCGGGAGTTCCTACATTCAGTACTTC
TRBJ1-4,-,TRBV28,15,-,CASSLTGAGNEKLFF,TGTGCCAGCAGTTTGACAGGTGCCGGTAATGAAAAACTGTTTTTT
TRBJ1-3,-,TRBV6-5,14,-,CASSPPGGRRNIYF,TGTGCCAGCAGCCCACCAGGTGGCCGTCGGAACATATATTTT
TRBJ2-3,-,TRBV6-2/TRBV6-3,16,-,CASSYPGEGLANTQYF,TGTGCCAGCAGTTACCCCGGCGAGGGTTTAGCCAATACGCAGTATTTT
TRBJ1-2,-,TRBV18,16,TRBD1,CASSPPGQGALDGYTF,TGTGCCAGCTCACCACCGGGACAGGGGGCGCTCGATGGCTACACCTTC
TRBJ1-1,-,TRBV7-2,16,TRBD1,CASSLVGGQALTEAFF,TGTGCCAGCAGCTTAGTGGGAGGACAGGCGTTGACTGAAGCTTTCTTT
TRBJ1-2,once,TRBV6-5,13,-,CASSFRGNYGYTF,TGTGCCAGCAGTTTCAGGGGTAACTATGGCTACACCTTC
TRBJ1-2,-,TRBV7-9,13,-,CASSFSDYYGYTF,TGTGCCAGCAGCTTCTCAGATTACTATGGCTACACCTTC
TRBJ1-1,few,TRBV7-9,15,TRBD1,CASSDLRQGSTEAFF,TGTGCCAGCAGCGACCTTCGACAGGGAAGCACTGAAGCTTTCTTT
TRBJ2-3,-,TRBV2,15,TRBD1,CASRGTAYSTDTQYF,TGTGCCAGCAGGGGGACAGCCTATAGCACAGATACGCAGTATTTT
TRBJ1-6,once,TRBV20-1,14,-,CSASRGPLNSPLHF,TGCAGTGCTAGTAGGGGTCCGCTTAATTCACCCCTCCACTTT
TRBJ2-1,-,TRBV18,14,TRBD2,CASSPGTSNVEQFF,TGTGCCAGCTCACCAGGGACTAGCAACGTTGAGCAGTTCTTC
TRBJ2-2,-,TRBV15,13,-,CATRDTNTGELFF,TGTGCCACCAGGGACACAAACACCGGGGAGCTGTTTTTT
TRBJ1-6,few,TRBV28,16,-,CASRIQGIVYNSPLHF,TGTGCCAGCAGGATACAGGGAATAGTCTATAATTCACCCCTCCACTTT
TRBJ2-5,-,TRBV4-2,15,TRBD2,CASSPYSGVGETQYF,TGTGCCAGCAGCCCCTATAGCGGGGTCGGAGAGACCCAGTACTTC
TRBJ1-5,-,TRBV12-5,15,TRBD1,CASGLGDSVAQPQHF,TGTGCTAGTGGTTTGGGGGACAGCGTTGCTCAGCCCCAGCATTTT
TRBJ1-1,-,TRBV5-1,13,-,CASSFSMNTEAFF,TGCGCCAGCAGCTTTTCCATGAACACTGAAGCTTTCTTT
TRBJ1-4,-,TRBV19,14,TRBD1,CASGRTGHNEKLFF,TGTGCCAGTGGAAGGACAGGCCATAATGAAAAACTGTTTTTT
TRBJ2-2,-,TRBV19,14,-,CASSTYSKTGELFF,TGTGCCAGTAGTACCTACAGTAAAACCGGGGAGCTGTTTTTT
TRBJ1-3,-,TRBV4-3,15,-,CASSQESGNGNTIYF,TGCGCCAGCAGCCAAGAGTCCGGGAACGGAAACACCATATATTTT
TRBJ1-2,-,TRBV6-6,13,-,CASKAGVDYGYTF,TGTGCCAGCAAGGCAGGGGTCGACTATGGCTACACCTTC
TRBJ1-5,once,TRBV6-6,16,TRBD1,CASSYPFGTGGQPQHF,TGTGCCAGCAGTTACCCATTCGGGACAGGGGGTCAGCCCCAGCATTTT
TRBJ2-1,-,TRBV21-1,12,-,CASSKDVDEQFF,TGTGCCAGCAGCAAAGATGTCGATGAGCAGTTCTTC
TRBJ2-5,-,TRBV5-5,17,TRBD1,CASSLVPGTDYQETQYF,TGTGCCAGCAGCTTAGTTCCCGGGACAGATTACCAAGAGACCCAGTACTTC
TRBJ1-5,few,TRBV5-8,16,-,CASIPIMTGDYQPQHF,TGTGCCAGCATCCCCATTATGACAGGTGACTATCAGCCCCAGCATTTT
TRBJ2-5,few,TRBV28,15,-,CASSPSRRGKETQYF,TGTGCCAGCAGTCCGTCGCGGCGGGGCAAAGAGACCCAGTACTTC
TRBJ1-1,-,TRBV5-1,13,-,CASSGEVNTEAFF,TGCGCCAGCAGCGGGGAGGTGAACACTGAAGCTTTCTTT
TRBJ2-3,-,TRBV4-1,15,-,CASSRRDSGTDTQYF,TGCGCCAGCAGCCGCCGGGACTCCGGCACAGATACGCAGTATTTT
TRBJ1-2,-,TRBV6-6,14,-,CASSYSTGNYGYTF,TGTGCCAGCAGTTACTCCACAGGGAACTATGGCTACACCTTC
TRBJ1-2,-,TRBV7-2,14,TRBD1,CASSLGTGGDGYTF,TGTGCCAGCAGCTTAGGCACAGGGGGCGACGGCTACACCTTC
TRBJ1-1,few,TRBV9,13,-,CASSVVSGAEAFF,TGTGCCAGCAGCGTAGTATCAGGGGCTGAAGCTTTCTTT
TRBJ1-1,-,TRBV2,14,TRBD1,CASLRDRRATEAFF,TGTGCCAGCCTCCGGGACAGGAGGGCCACTGAAGCTTTCTTT
TRBJ2-2,-,TRBV7-8,16,TRBD1,CASRDRDRANTGELFF,TGTGCCAGCAGGGACCGGGACAGGGCGAACACCGGGGAGCTGTTTTTT
TRBJ1-3,few,TRBV6-6,16,-,CASSYPGERSGNTIYF,TGTGCCAGCAGTTACCCCGGAGAACGGTCTGGAAACACCATATATTTT
TRBJ1-1,-,TRBV6-6,13,-,CASRYSAGTEAFF,TGTGCCAGCAGATACTCGGCGGGCACTGAAGCTTTCTTT
TRBJ2-3,-,TRBV7-3,14,TRBD2,CASSLNGEGDTQYF,TGTGCCAGCAGCTTAAACGGGGAGGGGGATACGCAGTATTTT